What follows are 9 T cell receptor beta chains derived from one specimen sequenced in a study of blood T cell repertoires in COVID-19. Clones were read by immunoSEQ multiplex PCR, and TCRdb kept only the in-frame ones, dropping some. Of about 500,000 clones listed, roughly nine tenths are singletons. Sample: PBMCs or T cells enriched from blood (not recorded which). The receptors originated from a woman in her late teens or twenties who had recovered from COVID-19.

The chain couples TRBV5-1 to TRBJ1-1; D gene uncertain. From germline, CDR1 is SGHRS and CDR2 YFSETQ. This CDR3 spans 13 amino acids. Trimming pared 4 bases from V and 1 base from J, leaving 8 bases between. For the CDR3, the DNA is TGCGCCAGCAGCGTAACAGCGAACACTGAAGCTTTCTTT. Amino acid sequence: CASSVTANTEAFF.

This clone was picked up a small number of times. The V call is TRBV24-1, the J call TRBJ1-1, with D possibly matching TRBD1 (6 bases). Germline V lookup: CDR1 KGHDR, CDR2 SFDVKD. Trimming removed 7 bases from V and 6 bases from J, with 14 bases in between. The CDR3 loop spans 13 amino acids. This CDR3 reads CATRANGGPEAFF. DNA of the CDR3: TGTGCCACCAGGGCCAATGGGGGCCCTGAAGCTTTCTTT.

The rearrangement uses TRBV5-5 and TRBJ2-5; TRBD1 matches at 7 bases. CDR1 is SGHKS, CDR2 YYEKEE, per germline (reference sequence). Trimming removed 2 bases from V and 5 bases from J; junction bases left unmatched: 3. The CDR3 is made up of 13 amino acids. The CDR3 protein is CASSLDRAETQYF. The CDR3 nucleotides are TGTGCCAGCAGCTTAGACAGGGCGGAGACCCAGTACTTC.

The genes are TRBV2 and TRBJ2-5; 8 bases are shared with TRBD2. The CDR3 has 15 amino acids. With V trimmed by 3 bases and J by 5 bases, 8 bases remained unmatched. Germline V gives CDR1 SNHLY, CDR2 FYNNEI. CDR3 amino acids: CASSELSGGFETQYF. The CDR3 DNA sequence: TGTGCCAGCAGTGAGTTGAGCGGGGGATTCGAGACCCAGTACTTC.

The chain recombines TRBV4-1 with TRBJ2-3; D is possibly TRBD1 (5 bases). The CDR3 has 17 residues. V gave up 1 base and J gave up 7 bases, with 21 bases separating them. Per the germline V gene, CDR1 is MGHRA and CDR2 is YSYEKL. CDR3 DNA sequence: TGCGCCAGCAGCCAAGGAGGACAACCAAATCCTTTCTATACGCAGTATTTT. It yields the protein CASSQGGQPNPFYTQYF.

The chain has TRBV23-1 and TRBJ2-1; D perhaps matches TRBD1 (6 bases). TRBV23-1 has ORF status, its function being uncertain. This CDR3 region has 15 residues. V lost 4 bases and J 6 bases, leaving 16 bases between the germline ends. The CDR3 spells CASSRTTGSLNEQFF. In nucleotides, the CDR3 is TGCGCCAGCAGTCGAACGACAGGTTCCCTCAATGAGCAGTTCTTC.

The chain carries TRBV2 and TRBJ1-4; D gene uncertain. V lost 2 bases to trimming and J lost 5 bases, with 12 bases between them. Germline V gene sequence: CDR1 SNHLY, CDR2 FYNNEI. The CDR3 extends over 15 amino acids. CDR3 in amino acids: CASSEYGSQNEKLFF. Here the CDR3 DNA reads TGTGCCAGCAGTGAATATGGTTCACAGAATGAAAAACTGTTTTTT. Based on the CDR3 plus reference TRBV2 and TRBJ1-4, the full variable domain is EPEVTQTPSHQVTQMGQEVILRCVPISNHLYFYWYRQILGQKVEFLVSFYNNEISEKSEIFDDQFSVERPDGSNFTLKIRSTKLEDSAMYFCASSEYGSQNEKLFFGSGTQLSVL.

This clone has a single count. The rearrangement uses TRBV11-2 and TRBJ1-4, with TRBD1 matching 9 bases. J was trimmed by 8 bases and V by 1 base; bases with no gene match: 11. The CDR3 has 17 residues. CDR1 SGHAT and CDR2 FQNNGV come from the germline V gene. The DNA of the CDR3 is TGTGCCAGCAGCTTAGTATTCCCGAGGGACAGGGACGAAAAACTGTTTTTT. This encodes CASSLVFPRDRDEKLFF.

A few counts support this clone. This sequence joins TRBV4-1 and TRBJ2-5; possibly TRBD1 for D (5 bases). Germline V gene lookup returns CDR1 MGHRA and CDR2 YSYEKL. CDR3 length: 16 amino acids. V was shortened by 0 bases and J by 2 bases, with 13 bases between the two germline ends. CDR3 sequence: CASSQDLGVGQETQYF. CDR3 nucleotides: TGCGCCAGCAGCCAAGATCTAGGGGTGGGACAAGAGACCCAGTACTTC.